Below, 22 T cell receptor beta chains from the same sample are listed, as sequenced in a study of vaccination effects on CD4 cells after COVID-19. Their cognate antigens are unknown. Using immunoSEQ multiplex PCR, the repertoire was profiled, and TCRdb retains in-frame clones only, with some absent. This sample has more than 20,000 clones, with 72% found just once. Sequencing in the ViraFEST assay came after antigen-specific CD4+ T cells had been expanded with viral peptide pools, which were used to stimulate PBMC. The culture ran for 10 days, and then CD4+ T cells were isolated. The cohort was immunized with two doses of either the BNT162b2 or mRNA-1273 vaccine. Sequencing was performed on CD4+ T cells from PBMCs cultured with HCoV-NL63 spike peptides, taken after COVID-19 vaccination. These receptors all come from a human donor who received a COVID-19 vaccine.

This rearrangement joins TRBV18 to TRBJ2-7; D is undetermined. Germline CDR1 KGHSH, CDR2 LQKENI. The CDR3 consists of 12 residues. Trimming stripped 2 bases from V and 2 bases from J, with 4 bases between. The CDR3 spells CASSPTAYEQYF. CDR3 bases: TGTGCCAGCTCACCAACAGCCTACGAGCAGTACTTC.

This chain joins TRBV12-5 and TRBJ2-5; TRBD2 might be the D (6 bases). CDR3 length: 13 residues. V was trimmed by 7 bases and J by 1 base, leaving 10 bases between them. Germline CDR1 reads LGHNT; CDR2 reads FRNRAP. CDR3 DNA: TGTGCTAGTGCCTTGGGGGGCCAAGAGACCCAGTACTTC. Protein product: CASALGGQETQYF.

Only one count was recorded for this clone. This chain links TRBV2 with TRBJ2-1; 9 bases are shared with TRBD2. The J segment lost 4 bases and the V segment lost 6 bases, leaving 10 bases of the junction unmatched. The CDR3 runs 16 residues. Germline lookup yields CDR1 SNHLY and CDR2 FYNNEI. The CDR3 reads CASSLRIAGVYNEQFF. In DNA, the CDR3 is TGTGCCAGCAGCCTCCGGATAGCGGGAGTATACAATGAGCAGTTCTTC. The whole variable domain, remainder taken from reference TRBV2 and TRBJ2-1, is EPEVTQTPSHQVTQMGQEVILRCVPISNHLYFYWYRQILGQKVEFLVSFYNNEISEKSEIFDDQFSVERPDGSNFTLKIRSTKLEDSAMYFCASSLRIAGVYNEQFFGPGTRLTVL.

This chain uses TRBV4-2 with TRBJ2-7; 9 nucleotides align to TRBD2. The CDR3 contains 18 residues. Per the germline V gene, CDR1 is LGHNA and CDR2 is YNFKEQ. V lost 0 bases, J lost 2 bases, and 11 bases stayed unmatched. The DNA for the CDR3 is TGTGCCAGCAGCCAAGAGGGGGTCAGCGGGAGGATCACCTACGAGCAGTACTTC. Protein: CASSQEGVSGRITYEQYF.

This clone turned up a few times. The rearrangement joins TRBV6-5 to TRBJ2-1; the match to TRBD2 covers 8 bases. Looked up from germline, CDR1 is MNHEY and CDR2 is SVGAGI. The CDR3 loop spans 16 amino acids. V shed 2 bases, J shed 6 bases, and the junction held 9 bases outside the gene matches. The CDR3 here is CASSYGFSGEGNEQFF. The CDR3 nucleotides read TGTGCCAGCAGTTACGGGTTTAGCGGGGAAGGCAATGAGCAGTTCTTC.

This clone was observed a few times. V usage is TRBV5-8 and J usage is TRBJ2-7; D possibly corresponds to TRBD1 (6 bases). This CDR3 has 16 residues. Germline V lookup: CDR1 SGHTS, CDR2 YDEGEE. V lost 3 bases to trimming and J lost 3 bases, with 19 bases between them. CDR3 amino acids: CASSYHTGTKDYEQYF. CDR3 in DNA: TGTGCCAGCAGCTACCATACCGGGACAAAGGACTACGAGCAGTACTTC.

The chain is built from TRBV7-2 and TRBJ2-1; D might be TRBD1 (5 bases). There are 15 residues in the CDR3. Trimming removed 8 bases at V and 3 bases at J, with 17 bases between. The V gene's germline CDR1 is SGHTA and CDR2 FQGNSA. The CDR3, as DNA: TGTGCCAGCGGGGATTTGGGGCAGGTCTACAATGAGCAGTTCTTC. As protein: CASGDLGQVYNEQFF.

This chain uses TRBV24-1 with TRBJ1-2, with 9 positions matching TRBD1. This CDR3 region has 12 residues. From germline, CDR1 is KGHDR and CDR2 SFDVKD. After removal of 7 bases from V and 7 bases from J, the junction contained 3 bases not matched to a gene. The CDR3: CATRQGASGYTF. The CDR3 DNA follows: TGTGCCACCAGACAGGGGGCGAGTGGCTACACCTTC.

The genes are TRBV2 and TRBJ2-1; the D call may be TRBD1 or TRBD2 (6 bases each). Looked up from germline, CDR1 is SNHLY and CDR2 is FYNNEI. The V end was cut by 2 bases, the J end by 5 bases, with 16 bases between. The CDR3 has 16 amino acids. CDR3 amino acids: CASSERGRATNNEQFF. The CDR3 DNA sequence: TGTGCCAGCAGTGAACGGGGGCGGGCTACCAACAATGAGCAGTTCTTC.

This chain links TRBV11-2 with TRBJ1-2, with D possibly matching TRBD1 (6 bases). Germline assignment: CDR1 SGHAT and CDR2 FQNNGV. V was shortened by 1 base and J by 0 bases, with 9 bases between the two germline ends. The CDR3 extends over 15 amino acids. The CDR3 protein is CASSLVGTTNYGYTF. CDR3 DNA sequence: TGTGCCAGCAGCTTAGTGGGGACAACTAACTATGGCTACACCTTC. Drawing the rest from reference TRBV11-2 and TRBJ1-2, the complete variable domain is EAGVAQSPRYKIIEKRQSVAFWCNPISGHATLYWYQQILGQGPKLLIQFQNNGVVDDSQLPKDRFSAERLKGVDSTLKIQPAKLEDSAVYLCASSLVGTTNYGYTFGSGTRLTVV.

This clone was recorded once. The gene calls are TRBV15 and TRBJ2-2; TRBD2 agrees at 7 bases. The CDR3 loop spans 15 amino acids. With V trimmed by 5 bases and J by 4 bases, 7 bases remained unmatched. Germline CDR1 reads LNHNV; CDR2 reads YYDKDF (reference sequence). Written as DNA, the CDR3 is TGTGCCACCAGCGGTAGCGGGCAAATCACCGGGGAGCTGTTTTTT. It encodes CATSGSGQITGELFF.

This chain uses TRBV2 with TRBJ1-6, with D perhaps matching TRBD1 (5 bases). Germline values: CDR1 SNHLY, CDR2 FYNNEI. Trimming removed 4 bases at V and 4 bases at J, with 8 bases between. The CDR3 runs 14 residues. CDR3 bases: TGTGCCAGCAGTGGAGACAGTTATAATTCACCCCTCCACTTT. This translates into CASSGDSYNSPLHF.

The chain combines TRBV27 with TRBJ1-6; weak D call: TRBD1 (5 bases). The V and J ends lost 3 bases and 7 bases respectively, with 16 bases between them. CDR1 is MNHEY, CDR2 SMNVEV, per germline (reference sequence). The length of the CDR3 is 16 residues. The CDR3 region has the DNA TGTGCCAGCAGTTTGCGAGTGCAGGGCCGGAATTCACCCCTCCACTTT. Its protein is CASSLRVQGRNSPLHF.

This clone was observed once. The junction does not match germline at one end; this may be a read error. In DNA form, the CDR3 reads TGTGCCAGCAGCATAGCGGGAGAAGAGACCCAGTACTTC. It specifies CASSIAGEETQYF. This chain links TRBV7-2 with TRBJ2-5; 9 nucleotides match TRBD2. Germline V gene sequence: CDR1 SGHTA, CDR2 FQGNSA. This CDR3 has 13 residues. The full variable domain, its missing parts supplied by reference TRBV7-2 and TRBJ2-5, is GAGVSQSPSNKVTEKGKDVELRCDPISGHTALYWYRQSLGQGLEFLIYFQGNSAPDKSGLPSDRFSAERTGGSVSTLTIQRTQQEDSAVYLCASSIAGEETQYFGPGTRLLVL.

The gene calls are TRBV29-1 and TRBJ2-4; 9 bases align to TRBD1. The CDR3 has 14 amino acids. The germline gives CDR1 SQVTM, CDR2 ANQGSEA. Unmatched junction bases numbered 8, after V lost 5 bases and J lost 6 bases. CDR3 sequence: CSVSGTGTGNIQYF. DNA for the CDR3: TGCAGCGTTTCCGGGACAGGGACAGGAAACATTCAGTACTTC.

The rearrangement links TRBV7-2 to TRBJ2-5; TRBD2 might be the D (6 bases). V was trimmed by 3 bases and J by 7 bases, leaving 21 bases between them. Germline lookup yields CDR1 SGHTA and CDR2 FQGNSA. The CDR3 consists of 16 residues. CDR3 residues: CASSLLTGTVMWTQYF. CDR3 bases: TGTGCCAGCAGCTTGTTGACCGGGACTGTCATGTGGACCCAGTACTTC.

The gene calls are TRBV5-6 and TRBJ2-7; TRBD1 agrees at 7 bases. The CDR3 is made up of 15 amino acids. Per the germline V gene, CDR1 is SGHDT and CDR2 is YYEEEE. Trimming took 5 bases from V and 3 from J; bases not matched to a gene: 11. The CDR3 sequence: CASSSQQGFFYEQYF. Here the CDR3 DNA reads TGTGCCAGCAGTTCACAACAGGGGTTCTTCTACGAGCAGTACTTC.

The chain recombines TRBV20-1 with TRBJ1-1; D is ambiguous. The CDR3 is 11 residues long. V dropped 6 bases and J dropped 2 bases, with 7 bases sitting between them. CDR1 is DFQATT, CDR2 SNEGSKA, per germline (reference sequence). The CDR3 nucleotides are TGCAGTGCCGGGATTAACACTGAAGCTTTCTTT. It encodes CSAGINTEAFF.

This chain links TRBV4-1 with TRBJ1-4; no definite D call. There are 15 residues in the CDR3. The V gene lost 3 bases and the J gene lost 5 bases, with 13 bases spanning the gap. CDR1 and CDR2 from the germline V gene are MGHRA and YSYEKL. The CDR3 DNA is TGCGCCAGCAGCCACCCTGCGGGGATCAATGAAAAACTGTTTTTT. This encodes CASSHPAGINEKLFF.

The genes are TRBV18 and TRBJ2-1, with a tentative D call TRBD2 (5 bases). Germline CDR1 KGHSH, CDR2 LQKENI. Trimming removed 3 bases at V and 1 base at J, with 13 bases between. The CDR3 has 16 residues. This CDR3 reads CASSPREGPSYNEQFF. The CDR3 region has the DNA TGTGCCAGCTCACCTCGGGAAGGGCCTTCCTACAATGAGCAGTTCTTC.

V is TRBV24-1 and J is TRBJ2-5; TRBD2 matches 8 bases. CDR3 length: 16 residues. V dropped 3 bases and J dropped 4; count of bases not matched to a gene: 9. Germline CDR1 KGHDR, CDR2 SFDVKD. For the CDR3, the DNA is TGTGCCACCAGTGATGGTAGCGGGACTGCGGGAGAGACCCAGTACTTC. This encodes CATSDGSGTAGETQYF.

The V call is TRBV18, the J call TRBJ2-1; 9 bases are a match to TRBD2. CDR1 KGHSH and CDR2 LQKENI come from the germline V gene. The CDR3 length is 14 residues. Germline trimming cut 3 bases from V and 6 bases from J; bases unmatched to any gene: 3. CDR3 sequence reads: CASSPTSGRNEQFF. The CDR3 nucleotides read TGTGCCAGCTCACCGACTAGCGGACGCAATGAGCAGTTCTTC.